Each of the 8 T cell receptor beta chains below was sequenced from the same sample in a study of technical replicates of blood from a handful of donors (dated by TCRdb to the late 2010s). The receptor library was made with the immunoSEQ multiplex PCR assay. Not all clones reach the TCRdb copy of this immuneACCESS table, which keeps in-frame sequences only. Checked studies attribute under half of the gap to unresolved V genes and leave the rest unexplained. The sample has approximately 79,000 clones on record, roughly 91% of them singletons. The ten largest clonotypes hold around 0.4% of the sample. Sequenced input: T cells isolated from PBMCs. All receptors come from a human donor in good health.

This chain uses TRBV7-7 with TRBJ2-2; the D gene is possibly TRBD2 (6 bases). Trimming took 0 bases from V and 8 from J, leaving 10 bases between them. CDR3 size: 14 residues. Germline loops: CDR1 SSHAT, CDR2 FNYEAQ (reference sequence). CDR3 DNA: TGTGCCAGCAGCTTAGCGGGGGGTGAAGGGGAGCTGTTTTTT. Translated: CASSLAGGEGELFF.

This chain joins TRBV28 and TRBJ2-5; 7 nucleotides line up with TRBD1. The CDR3 sequence is 15 residues long. J gave up 3 bases and V 6 bases, and 10 bases lay outside the gene matches. CDR1 MDHEN and CDR2 SYDVKM come from the germline V gene. CDR3 coding DNA: TGTGCCAGCAGCAGTACAGGGGTGAAAAAAGAGACCCAGTACTTC. Encoded protein: CASSSTGVKKETQYF.

The chain links TRBV5-4 to TRBJ1-2; D is possibly TRBD1 (6 bases). Germline assignment: CDR1 SGHNT and CDR2 YYREEE (reference sequence). The ends were cut back, 4 bases at V and 8 bases at J, with 18 bases in the middle. This CDR3 is 14 amino acids long. CDR3 sequence (DNA): TGTGCCAGCAGCCCCTTCCACAGGGATGGAGGCTACACCTTC. Its protein product is CASSPFHRDGGYTF.

The CDR3 region is CASSQEDRVDGYTF. CDR3 in DNA: TGCGCCAGCAGCCAAGAGGACAGGGTTGATGGCTACACCTTC. The genes are TRBV4-3 and TRBJ1-2; 8 bases are shared with TRBD1. CDR1 is LGHNA, CDR2 YSLEER, per germline. Unmatched junction bases numbered 3, after V lost 0 bases and J lost 6 bases. This CDR3 spans 14 amino acids.

The chain uses TRBV9 and TRBJ2-7, with 8 bases identical to TRBD1. The CDR3 loop spans 14 amino acids. V gave up 3 bases and J gave up 2 bases; unmatched junction bases: 4. Germline V CDR1 and CDR2: SGDLS, YYNGEE. CDR3 sequence (DNA): TGTGCCAGCAGCGCCCGGGACAGGCCCTACGAGCAGTACTTC. Amino acids: CASSARDRPYEQYF.

In its sample, this clone was seen once. The chain recombines TRBV10-3 with TRBJ2-7, with 14 positions matching TRBD2. The trim removed 6 bases at V and 7 bases at J, leaving 5 bases unmatched. In germline, CDR1 is ENHRY, CDR2 SYGVKD. This CDR3 spans 14 amino acids. The CDR3 loop is CAIREGLAGEEQYF. The CDR3 DNA follows: TGTGCCATCAGAGAGGGACTAGCGGGAGAAGAGCAGTACTTC.

The rearrangement joins TRBV11-3 to TRBJ2-1; D uncertain. CDR1 is SGHNT and CDR2 is YENEEA in the germline V gene. V was clipped by 4 bases and J by 0 bases, with 10 bases between them. CDR3 size: 15 residues. CDR3 in amino acids: CASSSGFSSYNEQFF. CDR3 nucleotide sequence: TGTGCCAGCAGCTCAGGATTTAGCTCCTACAATGAGCAGTTCTTC. The full variable domain, its missing parts supplied by reference TRBV11-3 and TRBJ2-1, is EAGVVQSPRYKIIEKKQPVAFWCNPISGHNTLYWYLQNLGQGPELLIRYENEEAVDDSQLPKDRFSAERLKGVDSTLKIQPAELGDSAVYLCASSSGFSSYNEQFFGPGTRLTVL.

This clone was counted between two and nine times. This sequence joins TRBV11-3 and TRBJ1-2, with 7 bases lining up with TRBD1. There are 16 residues in the CDR3. CDR1 is SGHNT, CDR2 YENEEA, per germline. V lost 5 bases and J lost 3; bases outside the gene matches: 12. CDR3 sequence: CASSARYRGGDYGYTF. The CDR3 bases are TGTGCCAGCAGCGCTAGGTACAGGGGAGGAGACTATGGCTACACCTTC.